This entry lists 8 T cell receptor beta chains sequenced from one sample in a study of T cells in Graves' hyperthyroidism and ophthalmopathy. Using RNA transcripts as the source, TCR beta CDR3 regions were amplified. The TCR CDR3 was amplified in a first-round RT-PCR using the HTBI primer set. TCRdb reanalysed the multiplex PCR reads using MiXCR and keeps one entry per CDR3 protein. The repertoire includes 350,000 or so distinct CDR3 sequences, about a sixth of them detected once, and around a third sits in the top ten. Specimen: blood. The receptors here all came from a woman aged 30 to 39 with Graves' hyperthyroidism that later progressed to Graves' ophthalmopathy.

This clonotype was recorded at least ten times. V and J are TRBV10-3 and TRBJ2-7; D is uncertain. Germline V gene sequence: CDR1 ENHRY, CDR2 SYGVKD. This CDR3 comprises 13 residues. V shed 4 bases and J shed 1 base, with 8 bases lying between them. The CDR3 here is CAISASRSYEQYF. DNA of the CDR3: TGTGCCATCAGTGCGAGCAGATCCTACGAGCAGTACTTC.

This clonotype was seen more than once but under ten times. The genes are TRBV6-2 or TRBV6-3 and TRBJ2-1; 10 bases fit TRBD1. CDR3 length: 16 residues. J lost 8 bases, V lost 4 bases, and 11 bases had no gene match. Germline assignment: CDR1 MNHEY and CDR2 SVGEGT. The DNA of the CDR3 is TGTGCCAGCAGTTCGTCCGGGACAGGGGAAGATCATGAGCAGTTCTTC. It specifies CASSSSGTGEDHEQFF.

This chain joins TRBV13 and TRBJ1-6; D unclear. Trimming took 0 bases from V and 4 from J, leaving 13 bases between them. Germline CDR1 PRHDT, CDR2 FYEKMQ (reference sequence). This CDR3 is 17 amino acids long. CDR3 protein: CASSLGPSGGYNSPLHF. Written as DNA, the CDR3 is TGTGCCAGCAGCTTAGGCCCGTCAGGAGGATATAATTCACCCCTCCACTTT.

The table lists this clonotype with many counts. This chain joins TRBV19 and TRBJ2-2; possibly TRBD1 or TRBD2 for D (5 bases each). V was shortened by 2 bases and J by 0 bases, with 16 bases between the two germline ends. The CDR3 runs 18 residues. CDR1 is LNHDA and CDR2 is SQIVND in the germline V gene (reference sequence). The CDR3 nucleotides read TGTGCCAGTAGTATATATTTGGGGGTAACCCCGAACACCGGGGAGCTGTTTTTT. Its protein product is CASSIYLGVTPNTGELFF.

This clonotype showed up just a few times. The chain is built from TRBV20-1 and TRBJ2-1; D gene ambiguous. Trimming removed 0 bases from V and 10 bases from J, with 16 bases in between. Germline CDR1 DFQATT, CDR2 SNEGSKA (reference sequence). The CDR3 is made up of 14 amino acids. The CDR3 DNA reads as TGCAGTGCTAGAGATGTCTCCTGGCGATCCGAGCAGTTCTTC. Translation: CSARDVSWRSEQFF.

Here the CDR3 DNA reads TGTGCCAGCAGCGTAGGGCCGATAAATTCACCCCTCCACTTT. It encodes CASSVGPINSPLHF. The chain links TRBV9 to TRBJ1-6; D gene unclear. V was cut by 0 bases and J by 7 bases, with 8 bases left in between. Germline CDR1 is SGDLS and CDR2 is YYNGEE. CDR3 length: 14 residues.

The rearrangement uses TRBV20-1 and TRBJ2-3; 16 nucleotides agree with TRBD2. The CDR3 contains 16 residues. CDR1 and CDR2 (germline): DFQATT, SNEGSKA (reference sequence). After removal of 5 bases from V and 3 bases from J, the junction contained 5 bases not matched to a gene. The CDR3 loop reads CSARGTSGGETDTQYF. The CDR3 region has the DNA TGCAGTGCTCGCGGGACTAGCGGGGGGGAGACAGATACGCAGTATTTT.

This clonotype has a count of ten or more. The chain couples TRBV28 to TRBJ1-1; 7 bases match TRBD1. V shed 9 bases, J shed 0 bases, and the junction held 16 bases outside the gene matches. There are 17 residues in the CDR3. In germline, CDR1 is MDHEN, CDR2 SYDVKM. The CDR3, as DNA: TGTGCCAGTGAAGAGGACAGGAGAAGCTGGATGAACACTGAAGCTTTCTTT. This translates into CASEEDRRSWMNTEAFF.